Reported below is one T cell receptor (beta chain). The target antigen is unknown. The data originate from a study of OX40 agonist ivuxolimab in advanced cancers. Across the study: The patients got ivuxolimab, which is an agonistic anti-OX40 (CD134) antibody. There were three patients with partial responses, one having hepatocellular carcinoma and two cutaneous melanoma.

After removal of 6 bases from V and 2 bases from J, the junction contained 5 bases not matched to a gene. CDR1 and CDR2 (germline): LNHDA, SQIVND (reference sequence). The CDR3 runs 16 residues. Libraries were prepared by immunoSEQ multiplex PCR; TCRdb keeps only in-frame clonotypes and omits some of them. The table includes roughly 70,000 clones, 80% to 85% detected once. General study results and limits: At 0.1-3.0 mg/kg, partial responders had clonal expansion among the lowest observed.

The chain employs TRBV19 and TRBJ2-1, with 12 bases aligning to TRBD2. Sequencing was performed on CD4+ or CD8+ T cells sorted from blood, taken in a trial of the OX40 agonist ivuxolimab. This receptor was obtained from an adult with an advanced solid tumor such as melanoma, head and neck, liver or kidney cancer. In DNA form, the CDR3 reads TGTGCCAGTAGAAAAGGACTAGCGGGGCCCTACAATGAGCAGTTCTTC. Its protein product is CASRKGLAGPYNEQFF.